The 15 T cell receptor beta chains below were found in one sample sequenced in a study of beta chain features in type 1 diabetes. Overall study findings and caveats: For Type 1 diabetes patients, all four CD4+ subsets carried TCRB CDR3s that were moderately but significantly shorter.

All of the isolated RNA was reverse transcribed, so expressed TCRB transcripts were sequenced. Here immunoSEQ multiplex PCR was the method, and the copy in TCRdb shows in-frame clones only, minus some. Here the sample spans more than 200,000 clones, 16% being singletons. What these receptors recognize is not known. The material sequenced was naive CD4+ T cells from blood. The receptors originated from a man aged 30 to 45 with type 1 diabetes.

The chain is built from TRBV25-1 and TRBJ1-4; tentative D call: TRBD1 (5 bases). Trimming left V 3 bases short and J 11 bases short, with 13 bases between. This CDR3 comprises 13 residues. Germline V gives CDR1 MGHDK, CDR2 SYGVNS. The CDR3 nucleotides are TGTGCCAGCAGTGAGGTAAACGGGGGGAAACTGTTTTTT. Encoded protein: CASSEVNGGKLFF. Supplemented by reference TRBV25-1 and TRBJ1-4, the full variable domain reads EADIYQTPRYLVIGTGKKITLECSQTMGHDKMYWYQQDPGMELHLIHYSYGVNSTEKGDLSSESTVSRIRTEHFPLTLESARPSHTSQYLCASSEVNGGKLFFGSGTQLSVL.

The gene calls are TRBV9 and TRBJ2-5; possibly TRBD1 for D (6 bases). This CDR3 is built from 14 residues. V lost 4 bases to trimming and J lost 4 bases, with 14 bases between them. Germline V gene data show CDR1 as SGDLS and CDR2 as YYNGEE. DNA for the CDR3: TGTGCCAGCAGCTTCCGCGTGGACAGAGAGACCCAGTACTTC. Translation: CASSFRVDRETQYF.

This clone was seen only a few times. The chain has TRBV30 and TRBJ2-1, with D tentatively TRBD2 (5 bases). The CDR3 is 17 amino acids. The V and J ends lost 3 bases and 0 bases respectively, with 18 bases between them. Germline CDR1 reads GTSNPN; CDR2 reads SVGIG (reference sequence). DNA of the CDR3: TGTGCCTGGAGGAGGAGCGGCGGCTCCCGCTCCTACAATGAGCAGTTCTTC. It yields the protein CAWRRSGGSRSYNEQFF. Together with reference TRBV30 and TRBJ2-1, the CDR3 gives the full variable domain: SQTIHQWPATLVQPVGSPLSLECTVEGTSNPNLYWYRQAAGRGLQLLFYSVGIGQISSEVPQNLSASRPQDRQFILSSKKLLLSDSGFYLCAWRRSGGSRSYNEQFFGPGTRLTVL.

The chain links TRBV29-1 to TRBJ1-4; possibly TRBD1 for D (6 bases). This CDR3 has 13 amino acids. Germline V CDR1 and CDR2: SQVTM, ANQGSEA. Trimming removed 6 bases at V and 7 bases at J, with 15 bases between. The CDR3 DNA reads TGCAGCGTCCCCGGGGGGGCGGGTGAAAAACTGTTTTTT. It yields the protein CSVPGGAGEKLFF.

This clone was counted only a few times. The CDR3 protein is CSVLGEETQYF. The CDR3 nucleotides are TGCAGCGTTCTAGGGGAGGAGACCCAGTACTTC. This chain connects TRBV29-1 to TRBJ2-5; possibly TRBD1 or TRBD2 for D (5 bases each). Per the germline V gene, CDR1 is SQVTM and CDR2 is ANQGSEA. V was shortened by 5 bases and J by 5 bases, with 9 bases between the two germline ends. This CDR3 is built from 11 residues.

As regards this clone: Other DNA sequences from this sample encode an identical CDR3 as well. The CDR3 region is CASRGTSTDTQYF. CDR3 DNA sequence: TGTGCCAGCAGGGGGACTAGCACAGATACGCAGTATTTT. V and J are TRBV27 and TRBJ2-3; weak D call: TRBD2 (6 bases). Germline V gives CDR1 MNHEY, CDR2 SMNVEV (reference sequence). Trimming stripped 6 bases from V and 0 bases from J, with 7 bases between. This CDR3 contains 13 residues.

This chain uses TRBV7-3 with TRBJ2-7, with 9 bases aligning to TRBD1. This CDR3 comprises 15 residues. V shed 2 bases, J shed 4 bases, and the junction held 6 bases outside the gene matches. Looked up from germline, CDR1 is SGHTA and CDR2 is FQGTGA. The CDR3 DNA reads as TGTGCCAGCAGCTTAGCCGGGACAGGGACTTACGAGCAGTACTTC. Translated: CASSLAGTGTYEQYF.

The chain joins TRBV6-5 to TRBJ2-7; D is uncertain. The CDR3 has 13 residues. Germline V CDR1 and CDR2: MNHEY, SVGAGI. Trimming left V 2 bases short and J 0 bases short, with 5 bases between. The DNA for the CDR3 is TGTGCCAGCAGTTACGGTCTCTCCTACGAGCAGTACTTC. Protein product: CASSYGLSYEQYF.

The rearrangement uses TRBV14 and TRBJ1-1; no reliable D call. Germline values: CDR1 SGHDN, CDR2 FVKESK. Trimming took 4 bases from V and 1 from J, leaving 10 bases between them. The CDR3 is made up of 14 amino acids. CDR3 DNA sequence: TGTGCCAGCAGCCTTACGGACGGGAACACTGAAGCTTTCTTT. It encodes CASSLTDGNTEAFF.

Concerning this clone itself: The same CDR3 can be traced to other DNA sequences in this sample. The V and J genes are TRBV30 and TRBJ2-5, with no clear D. Germline-derived CDR1 and CDR2 are GTSNPN and SVGIG (reference sequence). The CDR3 covers 13 residues. Trimming removed 0 bases at V and 5 bases at J, with 10 bases between. The CDR3 bases are TGTGCCTGGAGTGTAGGGCTCCAGGAGACCCAGTACTTC. Its translation is CAWSVGLQETQYF.

This clone was recorded a few times. V and J are TRBV18 and TRBJ2-1; 7 bases match TRBD1. Trimming at V came to 2 bases and at J to 0 bases, leaving 4 bases not matched to a gene. Germline values: CDR1 KGHSH, CDR2 LQKENI. This CDR3 has 16 residues. The CDR3 region has the DNA TGTGCCAGCTCACCAGGGACAGCGAGCTCCTACAATGAGCAGTTCTTC. Translated: CASSPGTASSYNEQFF.

This rearrangement joins TRBV10-3 to TRBJ2-3; D is ambiguous. Trimming took 2 bases from V and 1 from J, leaving 4 bases between them. CDR1 is ENHRY, CDR2 SYGVKD, per germline. This CDR3 has 13 residues. Here the CDR3 DNA reads TGTGCCATCAGTGAGGTTGGCACAGATACGCAGTATTTT. This codes for CAISEVGTDTQYF.

In regard to this clone: Relative to the germline gene, one junction end is altered; a read error may explain this. The chain recombines TRBV7-7 with TRBJ2-1; the match to TRBD1 covers 7 bases. CDR3 length equals 14 residues. Per the germline V gene, CDR1 is SSHAT and CDR2 is FNYEAQ (reference sequence). The DNA for the CDR3 is TGTGCTAGCAGCCCTCGACAGGGCGACAATGAGCAGTTCTTC. Its protein is CASSPRQGDNEQFF.

A few counts support this clone. The V call is TRBV23-1, the J call TRBJ1-4; 9 bases line up with TRBD1. TRBV23-1 belongs to the ORF category, with a function that is uncertain. Trimming cost V 8 bases and J 8 bases; bases outside gene matches: 9. The CDR3 runs 14 residues. The CDR3 here is CASLRRTGEEKLFF. CDR3 DNA sequence: TGCGCCAGCCTTAGACGGACAGGGGAGGAAAAACTGTTTTTT.

The chain employs TRBV2 and TRBJ1-1, with D possibly matching TRBD1 (5 bases). The ends were cut back, 8 bases at V and 6 bases at J, with 13 bases in the middle. This CDR3 region has 12 residues. CDR1 is SNHLY and CDR2 is FYNNEI in the germline V gene. The CDR3 region is CASRSSGPEAFF. The DNA of the CDR3 is TGTGCCAGCCGGAGCTCGGGGCCTGAAGCTTTCTTT.